The entry that follows covers one T cell receptor (beta chain) sequence. The antigen remains undetermined. MiXCR, run by TCRdb on the reads, gives a single entry per CDR3 protein. This table holds roughly 120,000 distinct CDR3 sequences, over 9.5% found once. The data were obtained in a study of T cell repertoires in cytomegalovirus infection. Study in general: Public TCR beta signatures were indicative of both CMV infection and a matching HLA type.

Whole-study findings and limits: Dominant in the ex vivo response were TCR beta clonotypes restricted by HLA-C and specific for CMV. Pooled public TCR beta family frequency picked out CMV carriers with the relevant HLA.

Looked up from germline, CDR1 is MNHEY and CDR2 is SVGEGT. Trimming took 5 bases from V and 7 from J, leaving 14 bases between them. There are 13 residues in the CDR3. The chain couples TRBV6-2 or TRBV6-3 to TRBJ1-1; possibly TRBD1 for D (5 bases). Material for sequencing was PBMCs, sequenced either directly or after in vitro stimulation (not recorded which). This TCR was recovered from a human donor in good health (CMV status not recorded). Some clones in this sample may be carry-over from other donors' samples. The chain's CDR3 is CASSPQGVGEAFF. The CDR3, as DNA: TGTGCCAGCAGTCCGCAGGGTGTTGGTGAAGCTTTCTTT.